This TCR beta chain is from a study of blood T cell repertoires in COVID-19. About the study: Donors in the United States, Italy and Spain gave samples during acute or convalescent COVID-19.

V was clipped by 5 bases and J by 0 bases; unmatched bases: 1. Germline lookup yields CDR1 MRHNA and CDR2 SNTAGT. The CDR3 has 15 residues. In the original workflow: Estimation of nucleated cell counts was performed using reference gene primer amplification. Libraries were prepared by immunoSEQ multiplex PCR; TCRdb keeps only in-frame clonotypes and omits some of them. V and J calls and clone size are copied from that table; D and trimming were computed from the DNA. This sample has approximately 100,000 clones; roughly 85% occur once, and the top ten carry about 1.8%. This clonotype was sampled from a woman aged 70-85 years with active or convalescent COVID-19. The chain recombines TRBV6-4 with TRBJ2-3, with 11 bases matching TRBD2. Sequenced: peripheral blood. The chain's CDR3 is CASSRTSGSTDTQYF. The CDR3 nucleotides are TGTGCCAGCAGTCGGACTAGCGGGAGCACAGATACGCAGTATTTT.